These T cell receptor beta chains were read from a single sample in a study of blood T cell repertoires in COVID-19. Method: immunoSEQ multiplex PCR; TCRdb's copy keeps in-frame clones and lacks some. The sample lists roughly 130,000 clones; about 87% were seen once. Sequencing input: peripheral blood. These receptors were obtained from a human donor with COVID-19, enrolled during active disease. The donor label of this sample is uncertain. The CDR3 runs from the conserved cysteine through the conserved F or W. Each record gives: clone size, V gene, J gene, D gene, CDR3 DNA, CDR3 protein. A D gene is named only where the DNA matches it firmly. Expanded clones get a size class; other rows say once, few or many, or leave the size out.

-	TRBV9	TRBJ2-2	TRBD1	TGTGCCAGCAGCAGGGACAGGGAGGGCACCGGGGAGCTGTTTTTT	CASSRDREGTGELFF
-	TRBV7-6	TRBJ1-4	TRBD1	TGTGCCAGCAGCCCCCCCGCCGGGACAGGCCCTGAAAAACTGTTTTTT	CASSPPAGTGPEKLFF
-	TRBV3-1/TRBV3-2	TRBJ2-7	-	TGTGCCAGCAGCCAAGCTTGGCAGGGCATCTACGAGCAGTACTTC	CASSQAWQGIYEQYF
few	TRBV29-1	TRBJ2-2	-	TGCAGCGTTGGGGGGGGCCACACCGGGGAGCTGTTTTTT	CSVGGGHTGELFF
few	TRBV5-1	TRBJ1-3	TRBD1	TGCGCCAGCAGCTTAGGGACAGACAATGGAAACACCATATATTTT	CASSLGTDNGNTIYF
-	TRBV19	TRBJ1-2	-	TGTGCCAGTAGTACCTCCTCGGCTGCAGGGTATGGCTACACCTTC	CASSTSSAAGYGYTF
-	TRBV5-4	TRBJ1-1	-	TGTGCCAGCAGCTTCGATGGTTACTCTGAAGCTTTCTTT	CASSFDGYSEAFF
-	TRBV5-5	TRBJ1-1	TRBD1	TGTGCCAGCAGCCCGACGACAGGGAGGACTGAAGCTTTCTTT	CASSPTTGRTEAFF
-	TRBV30	TRBJ1-2	TRBD1	TGTGCCTGTACGACAGGGGCTACCTATGGCTACACCTTC	CACTTGATYGYTF
-	TRBV5-4	TRBJ2-7	TRBD2	TGTGCCAGCAGCTTGCCTAGCGGAGGGAAACGTTCCTACGAGCAGTACTTC	CASSLPSGGKRSYEQYF
once	TRBV7-2	TRBJ2-2	TRBD2	TGTGCCAGCAGCTTAGCGGGAGGGGCCAACACCGGGGAGCTGTTTTTT	CASSLAGGANTGELFF
-	TRBV7-9	TRBJ2-3	TRBD1	TGTGCCAGCAGTATAGACAGGGGAGATACGCAGTATTTT	CASSIDRGDTQYF
-	TRBV30	TRBJ1-5	-	TGTGCCTGGAGTCGCGCGGGGGGTGACAATCAGCCCCAGCATTTT	CAWSRAGGDNQPQHF
-	TRBV5-1	TRBJ1-2	-	TGCGCCAGCAGCCCAAAACGAGGCAAAGAGTATGGCTACACCTTC	CASSPKRGKEYGYTF
-	TRBV10-1	TRBJ1-4	-	TGCGCCAGCAGTGAAGGAACAGGGTTGGGCGAAAAACTGTTTTTT	CASSEGTGLGEKLFF
-	TRBV2	TRBJ2-5	-	TGTGCCAGCAGTGAAGGGGGAGCTAGAGAGACCCAGTACTTC	CASSEGGARETQYF
once	TRBV29-1	TRBJ2-5	TRBD2	TGCAGCGTTGCAATGGGACTAGCGACGGAGACCCAGTACTTC	CSVAMGLATETQYF
-	TRBV19	TRBJ2-5	TRBD1	TGTGCCAGTAGTTCCCGACAGGGTCGGGAGACCCAGTACTTC	CASSSRQGRETQYF
-	TRBV15	TRBJ2-6	-	TGTGCCACCAGCAGAGATGGAGGGGCTGGGGCCAACGTCCTGACTTTC	CATSRDGGAGANVLTF
-	TRBV3-1/TRBV3-2	TRBJ2-1	TRBD2	TGTGCCAGCAGCCTCGGGAGGACGAGGTACAATGAGCAGTTCTTC	CASSLGRTRYNEQFF
-	TRBV6-5	TRBJ1-1	-	TGTGCCAGCAGTTATTTCAGATCTTACACTGAAGCTTTCTTT	CASSYFRSYTEAFF
-	TRBV19	TRBJ2-3	-	TGTGCCAGTAGTACCACGGGTACTAGCACAGATACGCAGTATTTT	CASSTTGTSTDTQYF
-	TRBV12-3/TRBV12-4	TRBJ1-2	TRBD1	TGTGCCAGCAGCACAGGGGCTAACTATGGCTACACCTTC	CASSTGANYGYTF
-	TRBV7-3	TRBJ2-3	TRBD1	TGTGCCAGCAGCGCCCAGGGGACAGGGACAGATACGCAGTATTTT	CASSAQGTGTDTQYF
-	TRBV28	TRBJ1-4	-	TGTGCCAGCAGTTACCGAGGGCGAACTAATGAAAAACTGTTTTTT	CASSYRGRTNEKLFF
-	TRBV6-5	TRBJ2-5	-	TGTGCCAGCAGTCGGCGGGAGACCCAGTACTTC	CASSRRETQYF
-	TRBV3-1/TRBV3-2	TRBJ1-1	TRBD1	TGTGCCAGCAGCCACCCCAGGGGGGCTGAAGCTTTCTTT	CASSHPRGAEAFF
-	TRBV11-2	TRBJ2-7	TRBD2	TGTGCCAGCGGCTACATTAACAGCGGGGTCGAGCAGTACTTC	CASGYINSGVEQYF
-	TRBV9	TRBJ2-5	TRBD2	TGTGCCAGCAGCGTAGGTGCTAGCGGGGTTCAAGAGACCCAGTACTTC	CASSVGASGVQETQYF
-	TRBV4-1	TRBJ2-1	TRBD2	TGCGCCAGCAGCCAACCCGGGACTAGTGGTAAAACTGAGCAGTTCTTC	CASSQPGTSGKTEQFF
-	TRBV5-6	TRBJ2-7	TRBD1	TGTGCCAGCAGCTTGCGTACAGGGGCCTACGAGCAGTACTTC	CASSLRTGAYEQYF
-	TRBV7-9	TRBJ2-7	-	TGTGCCAGCAGCTCCGATGACTATGGTCACTACGAGCAGTACTTC	CASSSDDYGHYEQYF